Listed here is a single TCR beta chain. The data belong to a study of CD8+ T cells in alopecia areata. For the study at large: At a dose of 5 to 10 mg twice daily, oral tofacitinib was given to treated patients.

The CDR3 is 16 amino acids. Germline V gene sequence: CDR1 LGHNA, CDR2 YSLEER. Trimming removed 0 bases at V and 8 bases at J, with 14 bases between. Reverse transcription of extracted RNA yielded cDNA, which provided the sequencing template. Some clones are missing from TCRdb's copy, which holds only in-frame ones; the method was immunoSEQ multiplex PCR. The top ten hold approximately 15% of the sample, which has approximately 63,000 clones, approximately 60% seen once. The genes are TRBV4-3 and TRBJ1-6; D is ambiguous. This material consisted of CD8+ T cells sorted from blood, taken at week 0. This clonotype was sampled from a human donor with alopecia areata. CDR3 amino acids: CASSQDAIGRYSPLHF. As DNA, the CDR3 is TGCGCCAGCAGCCAAGATGCCATAGGACGATATTCACCCCTCCACTTT.